The sequence of this TCR beta chain was determined in a study of cytomegalovirus exposure and HLA in healthy donors. The assay was immunoSEQ multiplex PCR, and TCRdb's table has in-frame clones only and misses some. The top ten clones hold around 0.85% of a sample with roughly 100,000 clones, about 95% of them seen once. The table lists this clone with a few counts. As yet, its antigen is unknown. The donors were in the roughly 110-subject validation cohort; that cohort was separate from the roughly 700-subject first cohort. This CDR3 has 13 amino acids. V lost 4 bases, J lost 4 bases, and 8 bases lay in between. From germline, CDR1 is LNHDA and CDR2 SQIVND (reference sequence). Study-level points and caveats: Reported results showed that the classifier diagnosed cytomegalovirus status with high specificity and sensitivity. Usually a TCR sequence was rare, but some public TCRs were found in many donors. In vitro assays verified that three CMV-associated chains recognized CMV antigens specifically.

The clonotype was recovered from a woman aged 18-35 years in good health and CMV-seronegative. Sequenced material: PBMCs. This chain uses TRBV19 with TRBJ1-5; weak D call: TRBD1 (6 bases). CDR3: CASSSQGNQPQHF. The DNA for the CDR3 is TGTGCCAGTAGTAGCCAGGGGAATCAGCCCCAGCATTTT.